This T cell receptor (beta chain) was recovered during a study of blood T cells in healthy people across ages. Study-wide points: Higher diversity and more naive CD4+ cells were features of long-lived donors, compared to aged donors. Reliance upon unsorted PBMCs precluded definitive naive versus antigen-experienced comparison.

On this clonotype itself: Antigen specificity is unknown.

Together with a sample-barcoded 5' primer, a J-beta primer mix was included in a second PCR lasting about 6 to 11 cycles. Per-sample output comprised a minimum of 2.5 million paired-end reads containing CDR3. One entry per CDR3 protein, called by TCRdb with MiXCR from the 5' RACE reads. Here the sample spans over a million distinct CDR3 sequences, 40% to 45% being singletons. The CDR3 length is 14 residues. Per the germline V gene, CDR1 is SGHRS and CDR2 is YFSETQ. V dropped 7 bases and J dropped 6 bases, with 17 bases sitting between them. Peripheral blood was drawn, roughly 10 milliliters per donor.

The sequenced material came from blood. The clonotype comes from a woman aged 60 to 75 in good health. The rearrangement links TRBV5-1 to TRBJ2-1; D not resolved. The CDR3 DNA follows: TGCGCCAGCGTCGAAGGGCCAATTTTCAATGAGCAGTTCTTC. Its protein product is CASVEGPIFNEQFF.